This is a list of T cell receptor beta chains from one sample in a study of Graves' ophthalmopathy and Graves' hyperthyroidism. A single record per CDR3 protein comes from TCRdb applying MiXCR to the multiplex PCR reads. The sample yields around 520,000 distinct CDR3 sequences, 35% to 45% seen once. Sequenced: peripheral blood or thyroid tissue (not recorded which). The receptors stem from an adult man with Graves' hyperthyroidism. Each CDR3 is given with its conserved first and last residue. Fields, in order: J gene, clone size, D gene, V gene, CDR3 protein, CDR3 DNA. D genes are given only for firm matches. Expanded clones get a size class; other rows say once, few or many, or leave the size out.

J gene: TRBJ2-7; clone size: many; D gene: TRBD1; V gene: TRBV2; CDR3 protein: CAIRAAGGSYEQYF; CDR3 DNA: TGTGCCATCAGGGCGGCAGGGGGCTCCTACGAGCAGTACTTC
J gene: TRBJ2-7; clone size: many; D gene: NA; V gene: TRBV6-5; CDR3 protein: CASSYDARYSYEQYF; CDR3 DNA: TGTGCCAGCAGTTACGACGCGCGATACTCCTACGAGCAGTACTTC
J gene: TRBJ2-2; clone size: NA; D gene: TRBD2; V gene: TRBV15; CDR3 protein: CATSPSLAGGPGELFF; CDR3 DNA: TGTGCCACCAGCCCATCACTAGCGGGGGGTCCCGGGGAGCTGTTTTTT
J gene: TRBJ2-7; clone size: many; D gene: TRBD2; V gene: TRBV6-5; CDR3 protein: CASSYNAPGTSGPAREQYF; CDR3 DNA: TGTGCCAGCAGTTACAACGCGCCCGGGACTAGCGGACCAGCGCGCGAGCAGTACTTC
J gene: TRBJ1-1; clone size: many; D gene: NA; V gene: TRBV19; CDR3 protein: CASSMTGTMNTEAFF; CDR3 DNA: TGTGCCAGTAGTATGACAGGTACCATGAACACTGAAGCTTTCTTT
J gene: TRBJ2-2; clone size: many; D gene: TRBD2; V gene: TRBV12-3/TRBV12-4; CDR3 protein: CASSKLAGNTGELFF; CDR3 DNA: TGTGCCAGCAGCAAACTAGCGGGAAATACCGGGGAGCTGTTTTTT
J gene: TRBJ2-5; clone size: few; D gene: TRBD2; V gene: TRBV14; CDR3 protein: CASSHGLGGSETQYF; CDR3 DNA: TGTGCCAGCAGCCATGGACTCGGGGGGTCGGAGACCCAGTACTTC
J gene: TRBJ1-3; clone size: many; D gene: NA; V gene: TRBV25-1; CDR3 protein: CASSDPSNSGNTIYF; CDR3 DNA: TGTGCCAGCAGTGATCCGTCCAACTCTGGAAACACCATATATTTT
J gene: TRBJ2-1; clone size: NA; D gene: NA; V gene: TRBV20-1; CDR3 protein: CSASSGPSNEQFF; CDR3 DNA: TGCAGTGCCTCCTCGGGGCCTTCCAATGAGCAGTTCTTC
J gene: TRBJ2-7; clone size: few; D gene: NA; V gene: TRBV28; CDR3 protein: CASRRTSYEQYF; CDR3 DNA: TGTGCCAGCAGACGAACTTCCTACGAGCAGTACTTC